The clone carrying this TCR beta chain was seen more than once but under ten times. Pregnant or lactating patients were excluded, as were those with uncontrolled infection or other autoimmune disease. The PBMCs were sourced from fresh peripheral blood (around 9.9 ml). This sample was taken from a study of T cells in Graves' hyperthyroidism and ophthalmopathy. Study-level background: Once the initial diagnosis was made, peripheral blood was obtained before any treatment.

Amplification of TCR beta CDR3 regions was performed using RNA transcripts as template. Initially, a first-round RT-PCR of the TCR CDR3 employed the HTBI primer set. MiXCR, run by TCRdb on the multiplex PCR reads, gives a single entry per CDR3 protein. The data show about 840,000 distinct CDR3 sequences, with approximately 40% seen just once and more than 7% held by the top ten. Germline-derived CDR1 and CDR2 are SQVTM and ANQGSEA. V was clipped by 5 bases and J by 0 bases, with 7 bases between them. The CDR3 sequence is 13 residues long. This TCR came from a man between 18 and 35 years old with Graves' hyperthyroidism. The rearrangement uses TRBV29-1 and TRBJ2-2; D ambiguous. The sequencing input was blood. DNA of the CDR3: TGCAGCGTTTTTTCCTCGAACACCGGGGAGCTGTTTTTT. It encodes CSVFSSNTGELFF.